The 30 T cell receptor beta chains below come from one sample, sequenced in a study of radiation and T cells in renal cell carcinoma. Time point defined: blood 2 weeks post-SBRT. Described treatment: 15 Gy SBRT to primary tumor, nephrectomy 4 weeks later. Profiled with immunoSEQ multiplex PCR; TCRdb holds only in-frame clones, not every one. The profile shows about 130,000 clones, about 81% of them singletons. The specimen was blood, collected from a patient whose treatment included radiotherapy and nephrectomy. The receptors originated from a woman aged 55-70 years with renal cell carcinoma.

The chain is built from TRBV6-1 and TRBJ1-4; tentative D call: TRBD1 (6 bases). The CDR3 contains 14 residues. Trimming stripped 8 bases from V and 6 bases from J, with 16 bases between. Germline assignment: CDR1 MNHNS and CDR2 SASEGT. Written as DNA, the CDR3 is TGTGCCAGCGAAAGCGGGACACTGGATGAAAAACTGTTTTTT. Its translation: CASESGTLDEKLFF.

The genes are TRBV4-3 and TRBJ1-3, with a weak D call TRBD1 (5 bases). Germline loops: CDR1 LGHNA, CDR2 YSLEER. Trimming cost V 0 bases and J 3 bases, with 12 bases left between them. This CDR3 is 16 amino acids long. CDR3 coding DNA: TGCGCCAGCAGCCAAGATGGGGGAACTGGTGGAAACACCATATATTTT. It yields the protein CASSQDGGTGGNTIYF.

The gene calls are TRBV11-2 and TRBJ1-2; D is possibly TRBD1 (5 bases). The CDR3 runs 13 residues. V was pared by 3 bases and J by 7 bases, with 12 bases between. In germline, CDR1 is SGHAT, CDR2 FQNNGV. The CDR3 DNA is TGTGCCAGCAGCTTTAGAGGGGCGGGTGGCTACACCTTC. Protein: CASSFRGAGGYTF.

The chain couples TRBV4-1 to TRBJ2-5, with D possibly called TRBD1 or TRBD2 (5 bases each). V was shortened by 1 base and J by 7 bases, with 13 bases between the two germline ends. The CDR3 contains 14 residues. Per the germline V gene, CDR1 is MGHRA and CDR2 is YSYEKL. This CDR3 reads CASSQVTEGWTQYF. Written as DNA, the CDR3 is TGCGCCAGCAGCCAAGTGACAGAGGGCTGGACCCAGTACTTC.

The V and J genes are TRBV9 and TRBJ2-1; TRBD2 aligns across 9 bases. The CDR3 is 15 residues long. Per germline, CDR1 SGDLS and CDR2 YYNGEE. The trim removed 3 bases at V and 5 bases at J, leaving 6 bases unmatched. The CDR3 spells CASSDLAGSHNEQFF. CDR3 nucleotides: TGTGCCAGCAGCGATCTAGCGGGATCCCACAATGAGCAGTTCTTC.

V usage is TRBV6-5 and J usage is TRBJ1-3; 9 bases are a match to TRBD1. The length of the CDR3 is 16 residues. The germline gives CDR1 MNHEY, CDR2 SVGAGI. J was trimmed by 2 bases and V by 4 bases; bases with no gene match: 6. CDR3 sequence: CASSFRRTGAGNTIYF. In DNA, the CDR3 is TGTGCCAGCAGTTTTCGTCGGACAGGGGCTGGAAACACCATATATTTT.

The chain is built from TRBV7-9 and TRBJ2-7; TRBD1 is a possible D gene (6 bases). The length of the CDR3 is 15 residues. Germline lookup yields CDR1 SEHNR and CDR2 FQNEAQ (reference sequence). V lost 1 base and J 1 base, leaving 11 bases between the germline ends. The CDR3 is CASSLGDTQSYEQYF. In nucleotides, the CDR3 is TGTGCCAGCAGCTTAGGGGACACCCAATCCTACGAGCAGTACTTC. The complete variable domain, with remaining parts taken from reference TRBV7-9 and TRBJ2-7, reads DTGVSQNPRHKITKRGQNVTFRCDPISEHNRLYWYRQTLGQGPEFLTYFQNEAQLEKSRLLSDRFSAERPKGSFSTLEIQRTEQGDSAMYLCASSLGDTQSYEQYFGPGTRLTVT.

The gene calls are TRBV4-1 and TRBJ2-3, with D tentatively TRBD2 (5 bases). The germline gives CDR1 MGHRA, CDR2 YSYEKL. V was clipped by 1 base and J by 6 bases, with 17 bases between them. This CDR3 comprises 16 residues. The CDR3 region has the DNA TGCGCCAGCAGCCAAGTCAGCACAGCGGTCTCGGATACGCAGTATTTT. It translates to CASSQVSTAVSDTQYF.

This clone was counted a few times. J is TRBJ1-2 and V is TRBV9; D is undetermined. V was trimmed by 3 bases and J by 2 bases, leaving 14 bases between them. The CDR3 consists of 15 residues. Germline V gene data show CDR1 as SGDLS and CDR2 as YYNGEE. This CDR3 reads CASSAEGGGNYGYTF. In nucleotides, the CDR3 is TGTGCCAGCAGCGCAGAGGGAGGAGGGAACTATGGCTACACCTTC.

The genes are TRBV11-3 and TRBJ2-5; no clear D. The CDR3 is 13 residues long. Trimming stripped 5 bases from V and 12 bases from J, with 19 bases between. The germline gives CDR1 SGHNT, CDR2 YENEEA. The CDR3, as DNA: TGTGCCAGCAGCCCCGGGTCGACGCCACTTGAGTACTTC. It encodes CASSPGSTPLEYF.

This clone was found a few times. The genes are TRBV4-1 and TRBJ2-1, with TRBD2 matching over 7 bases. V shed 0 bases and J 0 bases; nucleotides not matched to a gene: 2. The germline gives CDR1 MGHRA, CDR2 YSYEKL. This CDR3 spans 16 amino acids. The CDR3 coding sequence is TGCGCCAGCAGCCAAGAGGTAGCGGGCTCCTACAATGAGCAGTTCTTC. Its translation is CASSQEVAGSYNEQFF.

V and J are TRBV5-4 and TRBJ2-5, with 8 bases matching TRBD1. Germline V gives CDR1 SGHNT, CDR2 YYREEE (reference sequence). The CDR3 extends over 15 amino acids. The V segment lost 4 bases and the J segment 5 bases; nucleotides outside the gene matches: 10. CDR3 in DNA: TGTGCCAGCAGCCCGCGTGGCAGGGGGCGGGAGACCCAGTACTTC. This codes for CASSPRGRGRETQYF.

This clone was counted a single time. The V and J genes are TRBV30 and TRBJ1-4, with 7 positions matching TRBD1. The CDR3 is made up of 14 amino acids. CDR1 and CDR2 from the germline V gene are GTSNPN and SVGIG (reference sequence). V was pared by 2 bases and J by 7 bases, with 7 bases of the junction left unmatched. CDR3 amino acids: CAWSPGTASEKLFF. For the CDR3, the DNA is TGTGCCTGGAGTCCCGGGACAGCATCTGAAAAACTGTTTTTT.

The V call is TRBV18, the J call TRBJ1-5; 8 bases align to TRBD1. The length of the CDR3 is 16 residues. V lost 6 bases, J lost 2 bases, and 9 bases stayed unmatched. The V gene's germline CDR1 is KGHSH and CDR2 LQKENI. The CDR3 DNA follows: TGTGCCAGCTCGCCCGACAGGGGCGATGGCAATCAGCCCCAGCATTTT. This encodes CASSPDRGDGNQPQHF.

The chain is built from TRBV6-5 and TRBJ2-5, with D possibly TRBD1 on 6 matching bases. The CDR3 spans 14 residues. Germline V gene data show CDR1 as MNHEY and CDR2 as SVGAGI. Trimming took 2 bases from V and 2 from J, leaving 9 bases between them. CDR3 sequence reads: CASSYGQGQETQYF. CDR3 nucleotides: TGTGCCAGCAGTTACGGGCAGGGGCAAGAGACCCAGTACTTC.

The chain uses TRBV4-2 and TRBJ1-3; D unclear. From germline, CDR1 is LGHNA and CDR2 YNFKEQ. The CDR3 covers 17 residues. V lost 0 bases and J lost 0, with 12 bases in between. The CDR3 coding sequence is TGTGCCAGCAGCCAAGATTTGGCAGGATTCTCTGGAAACACCATATATTTT. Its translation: CASSQDLAGFSGNTIYF.

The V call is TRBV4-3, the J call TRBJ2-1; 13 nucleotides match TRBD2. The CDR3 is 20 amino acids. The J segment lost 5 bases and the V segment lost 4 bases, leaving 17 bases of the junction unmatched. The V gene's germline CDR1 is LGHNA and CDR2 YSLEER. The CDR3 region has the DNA TGCGCCAGCAGCCCGAACTACCGGACTAGCGGGAGAACGTGGGACAATGAGCAGTTCTTC. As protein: CASSPNYRTSGRTWDNEQFF.

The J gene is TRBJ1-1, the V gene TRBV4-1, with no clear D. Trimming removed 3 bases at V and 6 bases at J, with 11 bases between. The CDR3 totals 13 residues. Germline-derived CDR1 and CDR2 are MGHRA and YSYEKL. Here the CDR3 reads CASSHVGDAEAFF. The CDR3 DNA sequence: TGCGCCAGCAGCCACGTCGGAGACGCTGAAGCTTTCTTT.

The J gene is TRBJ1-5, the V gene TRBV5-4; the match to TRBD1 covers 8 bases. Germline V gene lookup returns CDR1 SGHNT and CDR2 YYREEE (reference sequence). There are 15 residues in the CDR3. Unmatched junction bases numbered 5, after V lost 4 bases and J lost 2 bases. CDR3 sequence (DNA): TGTGCCAGCAGCCAAGAGGGACAGGGCAATCAGCCCCAGCATTTT. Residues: CASSQEGQGNQPQHF.

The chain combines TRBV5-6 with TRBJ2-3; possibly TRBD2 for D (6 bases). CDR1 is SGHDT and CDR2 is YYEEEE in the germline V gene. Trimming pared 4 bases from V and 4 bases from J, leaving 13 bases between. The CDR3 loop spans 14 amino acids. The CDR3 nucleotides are TGTGCCAGCAGCCCAGCGGGTTTGCCAGATACGCAGTATTTT. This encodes CASSPAGLPDTQYF.

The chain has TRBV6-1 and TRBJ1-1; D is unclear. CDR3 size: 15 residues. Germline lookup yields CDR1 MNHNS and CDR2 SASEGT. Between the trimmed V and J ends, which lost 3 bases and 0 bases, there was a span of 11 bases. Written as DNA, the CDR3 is TGTGCCAGCAGTGATTGGTGGGGTGTGAACACTGAAGCTTTCTTT. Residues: CASSDWWGVNTEAFF.

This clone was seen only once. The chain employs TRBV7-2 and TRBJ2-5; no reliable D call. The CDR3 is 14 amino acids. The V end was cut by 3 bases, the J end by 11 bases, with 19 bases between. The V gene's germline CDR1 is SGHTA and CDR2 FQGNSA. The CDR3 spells CASSFQGPYREQYF. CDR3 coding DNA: TGTGCCAGCAGCTTCCAAGGACCCTACCGAGAGCAGTACTTC.

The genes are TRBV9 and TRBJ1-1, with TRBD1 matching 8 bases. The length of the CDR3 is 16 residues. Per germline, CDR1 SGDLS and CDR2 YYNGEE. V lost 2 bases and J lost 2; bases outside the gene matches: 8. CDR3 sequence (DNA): TGTGCCAGCAGCGTCCTGGGCGGGACAGGTAACACTGAAGCTTTCTTT. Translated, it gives CASSVLGGTGNTEAFF.

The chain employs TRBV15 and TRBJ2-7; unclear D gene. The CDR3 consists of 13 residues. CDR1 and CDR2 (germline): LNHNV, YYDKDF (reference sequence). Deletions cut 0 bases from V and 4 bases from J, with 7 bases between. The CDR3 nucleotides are TGTGCCACCAGCAGAGATTTAGGGTACGAGCAGTACTTC. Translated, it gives CATSRDLGYEQYF. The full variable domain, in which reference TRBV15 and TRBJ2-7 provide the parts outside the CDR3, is DAMVIQNPRYQVTQFGKPVTLSCSQTLNHNVMYWYQQKSSQAPKLLFHYYDKDFNNEADTPDNFQSRRPNTSFCFLDIRSPGLGDTAMYLCATSRDLGYEQYFGPGTRLTVT.

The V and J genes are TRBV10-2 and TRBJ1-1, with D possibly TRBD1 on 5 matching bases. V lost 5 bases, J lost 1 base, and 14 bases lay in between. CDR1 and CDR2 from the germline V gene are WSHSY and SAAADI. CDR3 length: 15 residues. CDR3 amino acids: CASSPRGGTNTEAFF. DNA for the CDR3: TGCGCCAGCAGTCCCCGGGGGGGGACGAACACTGAAGCTTTCTTT.

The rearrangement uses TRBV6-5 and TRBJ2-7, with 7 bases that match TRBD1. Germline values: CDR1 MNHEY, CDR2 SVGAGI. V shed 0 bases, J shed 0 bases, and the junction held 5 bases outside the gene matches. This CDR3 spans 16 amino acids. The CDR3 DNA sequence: TGTGCCAGCAGTTACTCACGGGACAGCAACTCCTACGAGCAGTACTTC. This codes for CASSYSRDSNSYEQYF.

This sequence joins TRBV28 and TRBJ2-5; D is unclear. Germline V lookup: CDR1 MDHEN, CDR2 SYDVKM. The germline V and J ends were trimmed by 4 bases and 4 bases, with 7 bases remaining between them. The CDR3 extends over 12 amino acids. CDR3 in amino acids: CASSWIGETQYF. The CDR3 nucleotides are TGTGCCAGCAGTTGGATCGGAGAGACCCAGTACTTC.

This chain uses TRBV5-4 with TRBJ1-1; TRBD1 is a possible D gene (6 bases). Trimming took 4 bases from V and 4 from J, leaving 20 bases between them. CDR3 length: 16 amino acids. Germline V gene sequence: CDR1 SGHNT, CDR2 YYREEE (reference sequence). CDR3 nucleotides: TGTGCCAGCAGCCCATGGACGAAGGGAGGGGGCACTGAAGCTTTCTTT. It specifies CASSPWTKGGGTEAFF.

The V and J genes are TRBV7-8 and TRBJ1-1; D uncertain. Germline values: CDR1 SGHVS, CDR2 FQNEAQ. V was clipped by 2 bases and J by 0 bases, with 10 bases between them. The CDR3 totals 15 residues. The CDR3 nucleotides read TGTGCCAGCAGCTTAAGTGATGGACTGAACACTGAAGCTTTCTTT. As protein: CASSLSDGLNTEAFF. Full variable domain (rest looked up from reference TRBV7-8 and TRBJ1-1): GAGVSQSPRYKVAKRGQDVALRCDPISGHVSLFWYQQALGQGPEFLTYFQNEAQLDKSGLPSDRFFAERPEGSVSTLKIQRTQQEDSAVYLCASSLSDGLNTEAFFGQGTRLTVV.

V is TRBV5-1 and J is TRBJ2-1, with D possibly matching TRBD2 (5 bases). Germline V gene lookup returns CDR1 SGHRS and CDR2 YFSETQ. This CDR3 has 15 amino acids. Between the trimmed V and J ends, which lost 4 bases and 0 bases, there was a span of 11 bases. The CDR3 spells CASSRGLFSYNEQFF. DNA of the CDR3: TGCGCCAGCAGCCGCGGGCTATTCTCCTACAATGAGCAGTTCTTC. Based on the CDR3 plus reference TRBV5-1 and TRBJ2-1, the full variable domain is KAGVTQTPRYLIKTRGQQVTLSCSPISGHRSVSWYQQTPGQGLQFLFEYFSETQRNKGNFPGRFSGRQFSNSRSEMNVSTLELGDSALYLCASSRGLFSYNEQFFGPGTRLTVL.